This T cell receptor (beta chain) originates from a study of PD-1 blockade in classical Hodgkin lymphoma (dated by TCRdb to 2020 to 2021). For context, the study as a whole: Nivolumab dosing was 3 mg/kg intravenously every 2 weeks, continuing until either disease progression or unacceptable toxicity. A peripheral blood immune signature of response to PD-1 blockade in classical Hodgkin lymphoma was defined using TCR beta sequencing and CyTOF.

Genomic DNA was isolated using the Qiagen DNeasy kit from unsorted PBMCs as well as from negatively selected CD4+ and CD8+ fractions. TCR beta CDR3 regions were subjected to amplification by immunoSEQ multiplex PCR with primers that anneal to V and J segments. A synthetic immune receptor repertoire was used to minimize amplification bias, and any remaining bias was removed computationally after sequencing. The study's own analysis went as follows. Repertoire diversity was quantified as the Shannon entropy index using custom Python scripts. Unsorted, CD4+ and CD8+ repertoires were examined separately, except in combined analyses, for which CD4+ and CD8+ sequences were merged in silico. Clonal expansion was defined as a frequency increase of at least 2-fold after treatment compared with C1D1, and clones undetected at baseline were assigned a pseudocount of 0.5. Clones with 0 or 1 copy at C1D1 were classified as singleton clones, and clones with 2 or more copies were classified as non-singleton clones. By matching protein sequences in sorted samples from the same patient, clones expanded in unsorted samples were annotated as CD4+, CD8+ or unknown. Diversity changes from C1D1 to C4D1 were tested in paired samples using Wilcoxon tests. What TCRdb holds here is the immuneACCESS table cut down to in-frame rearrangements. Part of the clones is not present; checked against another copy, under half of the missing clones reflect an unresolved V gene, and the others are unexplained. V and J calls and clone size are given by that table; D and trimming were obtained from the DNA. The sample table records tens of thousands of clones; more than 90% of these occur just once. Around 8% of the sample is in the top ten clones.

In the paper's terms, the time point label means: cycle 4 day 1 (C4D1), after 6 weeks of nivolumab. Relapse after autologous stem cell transplantation had occurred in all trial patients, and cohorts A, B and C were distinguished by prior brentuximab vedotin exposure. A total of roughly 57 patients with relapsed/refractory classical Hodgkin lymphoma made up the trial cohort, and each patient's best overall response was complete response, partial response or progressive disease. Single-agent nivolumab was administered to trial patients in the multi-cohort phase II CheckMate 205 trial. An independent review committee assessed best overall response by applying the 2007 International Working Group response criteria. Trial PBMCs were collected immediately before nivolumab initiation (C1D1) and during therapy at cycle 2 day 1 and cycle 4 day 1. Peripheral blood was collected in 8 mL Vacutainer Cell Preparation Tubes, from which PBMCs were isolated by centrifugation and then cryopreserved.

The CDR3 holds 13 amino acids from the cysteine to the phenylalanine. The entry retains the CDR3 DNA only, 39 bases that are in frame from base 1. CDR1 is given as SGHTA and CDR2 as FQGNSA, both from the germline V gene. V and J lose 9 bases and 6 bases, and a span of 18 bases separates them. The investigation overall reported the following: Among trial patients, those achieving complete response had baseline diversity similar to that of newly diagnosed patients, while diversity was significantly lower in partial responders and progressors. Lower diversity was observed in patients in whom nivolumab was started less than 1 year after ASCT, and these patients were excluded from later analyses so that confounding by immune reconstitution would be avoided. Baseline TCR diversity was reported to be lower in newly diagnosed patients than in healthy donors, and even lower in relapsed/refractory patients. By C4D1, a significant rise was seen in CD4+ TCR diversity but not in CD8+ TCR diversity (p=0.0027 vs p=0.16), and the rise was most apparent among complete responders (p=0.02). The study was limited to a single clinical trial cohort, and causes of repertoire differences, possibly disease activity or prior therapy, remained undefined.

Regarding this clone: The target of this receptor is not known. No qualities accompany the bases; no much larger clone lies one base away.

The chain is encoded by TRBV7-2 joined to TRBJ2-7; no D gene call is confident. The receptor was derived from a human donor with classical Hodgkin lymphoma. The material was peripheral blood mononuclear cells (PBMCs), obtained before the fourth cycle of nivolumab. The base sequence is TGTGCCAGTTTGAGTGTCCCCCGCCTCGAGCAGTACTTC. Translated, it gives CASLSVPRLEQYF.